This TCR beta chain was identified in a study of blood T cells in healthy people across ages. In this sample, this clonotype turned up a few times. V lost 4 bases to trimming and J lost 2 bases, with 16 bases between them. The germline V gene has CDR1 SGHRS and CDR2 YFSETQ. CDR3 length: 15 amino acids. Alongside a J-beta primer mix, a sample-barcoded 5' primer served in a second PCR lasting roughly 6 to 12 cycles. TCRdb reanalysed the 5' RACE reads using MiXCR and keeps one entry per CDR3 protein. The sample holds roughly 800,000 distinct CDR3 sequences, around a quarter seen once. The same data also went into a second study, on T cells of mothers and their children.

The specimen was blood. The source of this sequence is a boy younger than 18 in good health. V is TRBV5-1 and J is TRBJ2-7; D unclear. This CDR3 reads CASSPGDGSPYEQYF. The CDR3 DNA reads TGCGCCAGCAGCCCTGGGGATGGCAGTCCCTACGAGCAGTACTTC.